This T cell receptor (beta chain) was documented in a study of CXCR3-negative and CXCR3-positive naive CD8 T cells. In the case of this clonotype: Antigen unknown.

Germline V gene data show CDR1 as MNHNS and CDR2 as SASEGT. The CDR3 length is 14 residues. Researchers reported sorting every CD8+ T cell subset in triplicate, 300,000 cells per sort. 5' RACE that incorporated UMI labels was used to prepare the TRB cDNA libraries. TCRdb reprocessed the 5' RACE reads and reports one entry per CDR3 protein, with no DNA. Recorded for this sample: approximately 45,000 distinct CDR3 sequences. Study conclusions and caveats: For memory CD8+ cells diversity was much lower, but both naive subsets had comparably high diversity. TRBV-TRBJ usage was similar across naive CXCR3 subsets but distinct in memory cells. Similar levels of surface CD5 were seen between naive subsets; TCR strength was inferred from TRB CDR3 properties.

The J gene is TRBJ2-7, the V gene TRBV6-1; absent DNA, TCRdb's TRBD2 call cannot be checked. This TCR derives from a human donor in good health. Some clones in this sample may be carry-over from other donors' samples. The sequenced sample was memory CD8+ T cells from blood. CDR3 in amino acids: CASSDGDSFNEQYF.